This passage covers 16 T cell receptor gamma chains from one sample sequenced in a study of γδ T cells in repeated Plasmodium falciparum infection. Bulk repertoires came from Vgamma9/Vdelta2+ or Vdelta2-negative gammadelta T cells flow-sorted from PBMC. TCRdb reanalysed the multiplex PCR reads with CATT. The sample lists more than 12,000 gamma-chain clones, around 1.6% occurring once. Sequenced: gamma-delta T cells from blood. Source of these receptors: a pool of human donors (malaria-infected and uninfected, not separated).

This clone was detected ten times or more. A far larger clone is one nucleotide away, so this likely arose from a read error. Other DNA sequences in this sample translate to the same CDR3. CDR3 bases: TGTGCCTTGTGGGAGGCTAACGGGGGGTACTATAAGAAACTCTTT. Translated, it gives CALWEANGGYYKKLF. The V call is TRGV9, the J call TRGJ1 or TRGJ2. TCRdb does not report a J gene; here it was assigned by matching the DNA to germline references. The ends lost 2 bases at V and 7 bases at J; junction bases unmatched: 14. The CDR3 sequence is 15 residues long. Germline V CDR1 and CDR2: GITISATS, ISYDGTV (reference sequence).

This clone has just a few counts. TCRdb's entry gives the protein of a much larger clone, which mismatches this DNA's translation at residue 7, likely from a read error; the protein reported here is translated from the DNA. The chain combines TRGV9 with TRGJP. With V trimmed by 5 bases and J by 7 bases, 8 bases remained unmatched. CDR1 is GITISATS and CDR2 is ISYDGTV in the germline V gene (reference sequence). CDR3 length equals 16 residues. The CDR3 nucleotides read TGTGCCTTGTGGGCCCAATGTGAGTTGGGCAAAAAAATCAAGGTATTT. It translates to CALWAQCELGKKIKVF.

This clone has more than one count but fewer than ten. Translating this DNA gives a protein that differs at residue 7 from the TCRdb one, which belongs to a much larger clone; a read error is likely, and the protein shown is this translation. CDR3 region: CALWESEKKLF. The CDR3 DNA sequence: TGTGCCTTGTGGGAAAGTGAGAAGAAACTCTTT. The chain couples TRGV9 to TRGJ1 or TRGJ2. With V trimmed by 4 bases and J by 10 bases, 7 bases remained unmatched. The CDR3 is 11 amino acids. CDR1 GITISATS and CDR2 ISYDGTV come from the germline V gene (reference sequence).

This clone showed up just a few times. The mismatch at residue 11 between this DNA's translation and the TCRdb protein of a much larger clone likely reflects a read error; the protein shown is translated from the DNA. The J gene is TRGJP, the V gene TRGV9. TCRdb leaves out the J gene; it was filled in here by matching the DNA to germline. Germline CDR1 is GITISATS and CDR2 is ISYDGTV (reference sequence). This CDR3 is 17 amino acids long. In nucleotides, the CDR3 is TGTGCCTTGTGGGAGGTGCAAGTTGGGTTGGACAAAAAAATCAAGGTATTT. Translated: CALWEVQVGLDKKIKVF.

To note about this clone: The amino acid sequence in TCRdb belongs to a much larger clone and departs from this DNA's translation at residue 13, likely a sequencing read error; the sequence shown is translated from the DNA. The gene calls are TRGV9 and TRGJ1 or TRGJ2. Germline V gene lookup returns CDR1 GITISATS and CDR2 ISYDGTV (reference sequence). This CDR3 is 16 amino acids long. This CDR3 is CALWEVRVGFYYRKLF. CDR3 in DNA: TGTGCCTTGTGGGAGGTGCGTGTGGGGTTCTATTATAGGAAACTCTTT.

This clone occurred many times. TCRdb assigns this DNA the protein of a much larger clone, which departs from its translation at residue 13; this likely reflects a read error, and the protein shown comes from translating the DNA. The chain's CDR3 is CALWEVFPAYYKELF. The CDR3 nucleotides read TGTGCCTTGTGGGAGGTGTTCCCTGCTTATTATAAGGAACTCTTT. V gene TRGV9 was called; the J gene was not. The CDR3 sequence is 15 residues long. The germline gives CDR1 GITISATS, CDR2 ISYDGTV (reference sequence).

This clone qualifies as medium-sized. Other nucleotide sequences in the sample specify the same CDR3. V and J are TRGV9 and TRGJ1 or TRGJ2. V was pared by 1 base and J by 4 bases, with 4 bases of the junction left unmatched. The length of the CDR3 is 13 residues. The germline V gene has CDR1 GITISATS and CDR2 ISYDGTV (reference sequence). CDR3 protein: CALWEVRYYKKLF. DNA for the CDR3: TGTGCCTTGTGGGAGGTACGGTATTATAAGAAACTCTTT.

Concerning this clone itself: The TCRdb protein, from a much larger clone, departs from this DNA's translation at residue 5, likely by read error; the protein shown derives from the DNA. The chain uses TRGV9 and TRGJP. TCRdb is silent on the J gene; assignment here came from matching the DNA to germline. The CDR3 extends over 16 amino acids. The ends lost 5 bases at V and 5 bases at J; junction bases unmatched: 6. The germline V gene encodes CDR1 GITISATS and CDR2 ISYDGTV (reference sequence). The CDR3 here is CALWVSKELGKKIKVF. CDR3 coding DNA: TGTGCCTTGTGGGTCAGTAAAGAGTTGGGCAAAAAAATCAAGGTATTT.

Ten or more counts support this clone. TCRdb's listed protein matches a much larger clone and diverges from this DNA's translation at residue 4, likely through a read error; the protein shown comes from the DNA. The CDR3, as DNA: TGTGCCACCCGGGATGGGCCCCCTTATTATAAGAAACTCTTT. Translated, it gives CATRDGPPYYKKLF. The J gene is TRGJ1 or TRGJ2, the V gene TRGV4. CDR1 and CDR2 from the germline V gene are EGSTGY and YDSYTSSV. The CDR3 has 14 residues.

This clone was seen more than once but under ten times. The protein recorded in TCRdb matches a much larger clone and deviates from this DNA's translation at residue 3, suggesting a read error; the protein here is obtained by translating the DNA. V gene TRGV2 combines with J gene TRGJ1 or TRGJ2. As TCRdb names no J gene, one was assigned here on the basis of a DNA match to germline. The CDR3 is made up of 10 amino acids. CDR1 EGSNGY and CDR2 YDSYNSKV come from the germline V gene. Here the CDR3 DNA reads TGTGCCCCCTGGGAGGATAAGAAACTCTTT. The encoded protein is CAPWEDKKLF.

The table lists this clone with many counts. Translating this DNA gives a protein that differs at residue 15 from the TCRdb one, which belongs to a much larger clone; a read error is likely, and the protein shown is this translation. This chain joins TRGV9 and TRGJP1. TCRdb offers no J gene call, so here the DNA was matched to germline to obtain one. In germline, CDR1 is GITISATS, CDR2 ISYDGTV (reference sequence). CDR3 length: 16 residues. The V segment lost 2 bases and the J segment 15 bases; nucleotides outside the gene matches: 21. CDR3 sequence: CALWEAIGLGKKIKIF. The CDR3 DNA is TGTGCCTTGTGGGAGGCAATTGGGTTGGGCAAAAAAATCAAGATATTT.

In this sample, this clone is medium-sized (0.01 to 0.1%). The CDR3 region is CATWDRPRNYKKLF. CDR3 DNA: TGTGCCACCTGGGACAGGCCGAGGAATTATAAGAAACTCTTT. The chain has TRGV3 and TRGJ1 or TRGJ2. Trimming took 0 bases from V and 5 from J; bases not matched to a gene: 7. The V gene's germline CDR1 is VTNTFY and CDR2 YDVSTARD (reference sequence). The CDR3 extends over 14 amino acids.

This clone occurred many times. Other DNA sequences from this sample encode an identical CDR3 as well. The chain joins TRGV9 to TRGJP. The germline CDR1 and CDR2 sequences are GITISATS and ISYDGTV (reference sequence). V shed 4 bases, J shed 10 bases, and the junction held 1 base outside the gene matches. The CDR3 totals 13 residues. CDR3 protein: CALWELGKKIKVF. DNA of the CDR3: TGTGCCTTGTGGGAATTGGGCAAAAAAATCAAGGTATTT.

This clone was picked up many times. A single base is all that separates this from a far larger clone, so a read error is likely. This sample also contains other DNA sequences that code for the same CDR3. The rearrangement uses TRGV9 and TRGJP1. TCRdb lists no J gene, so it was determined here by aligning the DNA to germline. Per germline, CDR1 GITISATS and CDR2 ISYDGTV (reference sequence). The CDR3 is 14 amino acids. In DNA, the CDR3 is TGTGCCTTGTGGGAGTTAGGCACTGGCTGGTTCAAGATATTT. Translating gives CALWELGTGWFKIF.

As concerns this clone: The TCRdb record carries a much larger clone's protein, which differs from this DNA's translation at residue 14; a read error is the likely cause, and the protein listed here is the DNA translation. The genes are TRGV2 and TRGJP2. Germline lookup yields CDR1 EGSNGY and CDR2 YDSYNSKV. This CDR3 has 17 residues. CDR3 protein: CATWDGPDPVSDWTKTF. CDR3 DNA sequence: TGTGCCACCTGGGACGGGCCAGATCCCGTTAGTGATTGGACCAAGACGTTT.

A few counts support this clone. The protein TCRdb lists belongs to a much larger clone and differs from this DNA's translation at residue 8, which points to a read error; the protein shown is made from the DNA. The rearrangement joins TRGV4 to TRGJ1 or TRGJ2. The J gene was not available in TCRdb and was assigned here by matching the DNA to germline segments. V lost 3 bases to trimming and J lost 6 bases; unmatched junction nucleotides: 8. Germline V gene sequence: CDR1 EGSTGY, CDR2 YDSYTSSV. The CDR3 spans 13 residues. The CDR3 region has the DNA TGTGCCACCTGGGATAGAGGTTGTTATAAGAAACTCTTT. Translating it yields CATWDRGCYKKLF.